The clone carrying this T cell receptor beta chain was observed a few times. As originally analysed: It was from reference gene primer amplification that nucleated cell counts were estimated. The protocol was immunoSEQ multiplex PCR, while the TCRdb copy is restricted to in-frame clones and leaves out a portion. V and J calls and clone size are as listed in that table; D and trimming were resolved from the DNA. The repertoire consists of a few hundred thousand clones, with approximately 88% occurring once and the leading ten covering less than 0.95%. This entry belongs to a study of blood T cell repertoires in COVID-19. Study-level information: The origin of the acute and convalescent COVID-19 samples was the United States, Italy and Spain. Nucleic acid was either cDNA or gDNA, and it came from T cells, B-cell-depleted T cells, or PBMCs.

Germline assignment: CDR1 SEHNR and CDR2 FQNEAQ (reference sequence). CDR3 length: 16 residues. V lost 5 bases, J lost 1 base, and 10 bases stayed unmatched. The gene calls are TRBV7-9 and TRBJ1-1; 7 nucleotides align to TRBD1. Material for sequencing was peripheral blood. The clonotype comes from a middle-aged woman who had recovered from COVID-19. The CDR3 region is CASSPGWDSRNTEAFF. The CDR3 nucleotides read TGTGCCAGCAGCCCTGGATGGGACAGCCGGAACACTGAAGCTTTCTTT.